The sequence of this T cell receptor (beta chain) was determined in a study of blood T cell repertoires in COVID-19 (dated by TCRdb to the early 2020s). For the study in its entirety: Samples from collaborators originated in the United States, Italy and Spain and spanned both the acute and convalescent phases of COVID-19. The dataset comprised deeply sampled blood TCRbeta repertoires from subjects exposed to, actively infected with, or recovered from COVID-19. The repertoires were released in a freely available public database intended as a resource for research on the immune response to SARS-CoV-2. The prospective study material was composed of cDNA or gDNA derived from T cells, B-cell-depleted T cells, or PBMCs. A de-identified subject ID, COVID-19 status, age in years and sex were almost always included in the sample metadata. Samples came from the ongoing ImmuneRACE study (first 160 participants) plus 1,254 subjects from 6 global collaborators. Where available, HLA class I and class II types were taken from metadata supplied by the sample provider and were not determined by assay-based typing. What the research found in general, with its limitations: The amount of clinical and demographic metadata varied by source and participant and was provided uncurated.

There are a few counts of this clone. It lacks a known antigen. Per-nucleotide qualities are absent, and no much larger clonotype sits a single base away. As encoded in the germline V gene, CDR1 is SQVTM while CDR2 is ANQGSEA. V sheds 3 bases and J sheds 6 bases, leaving 15 bases between their ends. Including the terminal cysteine and phenylalanine, the CDR3 comprises 13 residues. This entry keeps only the CDR3 DNA: 39 bases, framed from base 1. TCRbeta CDR3 regions were amplified from genomic DNA by means of the immunoSEQ Assay, a bias-controlled multiplex PCR. The authors processed their data as follows. Nucleated cell counts per sample were estimated from amplification of reference gene primers within the assay. To quantify the absolute abundance of each unique TCRbeta CDR3 rearrangement, sequence reads were collapsed and filtered. For each sample, productive Simpson clonality was calculated as the square root of Simpson's diversity index across productive rearrangements. This is the immuneACCESS table as TCRdb keeps it, with only in-frame sequences that have V and J called. A part of the clones is gone; compared with another copy, unresolved V genes explain less than half, and the rest is unexplained. The DNA was the basis for D and trimming; V, J and clone size are from that table. The sample contains under 130,000 clones, around 83% of them found a single time. The ten most abundant clones make up 15% of the sample.

Each collaborating institution followed its own protocols to collect whole blood in K2EDTA tubes. For TCRbeta analysis, collaborator samples were shipped as frozen whole blood, as isolated PBMCs, or as DNA extracted from either sample type. This clonotype was obtained from a woman of 80 years or more with acute or convalescent COVID-19. This chain joins TRBV29-1 to TRBJ2-7; matching of 6 bases hints at TRBD2 as the D gene. Sequenced material: peripheral blood. The CDR3 has the sequence CSVEGGGASEQYF. The DNA sequence is TGCAGCGTTGAGGGCGGAGGGGCCTCCGAGCAGTACTTC.